The clone carrying this T cell receptor beta chain was counted a few times. This CDR3 spans 13 amino acids. V was clipped by 5 bases and J by 2 bases, with 10 bases between them. Germline-derived CDR1 and CDR2 are GTSNPN and SVGIG (reference sequence). This record comes from a study of blood T cell repertoires in COVID-19. Clones were read by immunoSEQ multiplex PCR, and TCRdb kept only the in-frame ones, dropping some. The sample includes almost 400,000 clones, more than 75% of them seen just once. The V call is TRBV30, the J call TRBJ2-1, with D possibly matching TRBD2 (6 bases). This TCR derives from a woman aged 25 to 39 with acute COVID-19. Material for sequencing was PBMCs or T cells enriched from blood (not recorded which). The chain's CDR3 is CAWGRGAYNEQFF. CDR3 bases: TGTGCCTGGGGGCGGGGCGCCTACAATGAGCAGTTCTTC.